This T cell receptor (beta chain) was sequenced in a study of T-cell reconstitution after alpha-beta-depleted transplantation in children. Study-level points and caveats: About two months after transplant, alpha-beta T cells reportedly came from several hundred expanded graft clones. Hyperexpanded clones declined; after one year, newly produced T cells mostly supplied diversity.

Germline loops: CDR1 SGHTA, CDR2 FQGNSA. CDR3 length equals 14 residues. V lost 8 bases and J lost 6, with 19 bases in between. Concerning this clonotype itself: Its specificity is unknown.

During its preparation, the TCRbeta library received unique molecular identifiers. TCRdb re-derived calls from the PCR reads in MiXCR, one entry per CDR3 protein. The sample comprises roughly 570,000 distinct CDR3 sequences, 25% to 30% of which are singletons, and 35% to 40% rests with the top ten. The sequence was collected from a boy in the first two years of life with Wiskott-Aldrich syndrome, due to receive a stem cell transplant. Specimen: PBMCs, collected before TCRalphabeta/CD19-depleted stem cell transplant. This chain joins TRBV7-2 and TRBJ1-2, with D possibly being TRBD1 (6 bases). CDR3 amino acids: CASSTGQPHDGYTF. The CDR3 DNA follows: TGTGCCAGCTCTACGGGACAACCTCACGATGGCTACACCTTC.